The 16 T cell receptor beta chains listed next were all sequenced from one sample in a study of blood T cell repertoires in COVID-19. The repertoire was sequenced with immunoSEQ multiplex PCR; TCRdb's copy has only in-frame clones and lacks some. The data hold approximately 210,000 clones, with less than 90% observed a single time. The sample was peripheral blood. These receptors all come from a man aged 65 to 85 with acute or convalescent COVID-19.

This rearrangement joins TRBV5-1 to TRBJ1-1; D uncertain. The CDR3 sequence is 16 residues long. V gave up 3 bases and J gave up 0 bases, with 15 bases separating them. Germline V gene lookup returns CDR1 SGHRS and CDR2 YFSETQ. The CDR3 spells CASSWRSTSVNTEAFF. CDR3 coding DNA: TGCGCCAGCAGCTGGCGGTCGACGTCCGTGAACACTGAAGCTTTCTTT.

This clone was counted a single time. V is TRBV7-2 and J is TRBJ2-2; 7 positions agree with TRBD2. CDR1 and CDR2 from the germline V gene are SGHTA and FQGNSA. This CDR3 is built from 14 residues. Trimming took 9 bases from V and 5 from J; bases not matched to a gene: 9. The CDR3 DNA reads TGTGCCAGTTCTCCCCGTAGCGGGACCGGGGAGCTGTTTTTT. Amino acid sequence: CASSPRSGTGELFF.

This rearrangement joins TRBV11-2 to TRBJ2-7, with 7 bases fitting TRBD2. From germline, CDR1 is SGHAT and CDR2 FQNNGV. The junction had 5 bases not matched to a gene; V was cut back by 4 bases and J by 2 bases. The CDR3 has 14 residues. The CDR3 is CASSSAGPTYEQYF. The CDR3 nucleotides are TGTGCCAGCAGCTCAGCGGGGCCCACCTACGAGCAGTACTTC.

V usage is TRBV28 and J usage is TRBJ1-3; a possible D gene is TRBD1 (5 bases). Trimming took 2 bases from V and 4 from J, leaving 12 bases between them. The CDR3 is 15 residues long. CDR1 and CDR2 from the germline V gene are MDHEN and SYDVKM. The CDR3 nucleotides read TGTGCCAGCAGTTTAGCGACAGTCCAAGGAAACACCATATATTTT. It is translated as CASSLATVQGNTIYF. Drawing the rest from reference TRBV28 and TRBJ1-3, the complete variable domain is DVKVTQSSRYLVKRTGEKVFLECVQDMDHENMFWYRQDPGLGLRLIYFSYDVKMKEKGDIPEGYSVSREKKERFSLILESASTNQTSMYLCASSLATVQGNTIYFGEGSWLTVV.

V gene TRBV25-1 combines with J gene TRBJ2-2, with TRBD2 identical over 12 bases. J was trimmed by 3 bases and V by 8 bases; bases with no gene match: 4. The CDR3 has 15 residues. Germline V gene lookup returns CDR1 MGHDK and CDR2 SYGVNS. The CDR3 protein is CASGLAGGDTGELFF. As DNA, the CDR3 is TGTGCCAGCGGGCTAGCGGGAGGGGACACCGGGGAGCTGTTTTTT.

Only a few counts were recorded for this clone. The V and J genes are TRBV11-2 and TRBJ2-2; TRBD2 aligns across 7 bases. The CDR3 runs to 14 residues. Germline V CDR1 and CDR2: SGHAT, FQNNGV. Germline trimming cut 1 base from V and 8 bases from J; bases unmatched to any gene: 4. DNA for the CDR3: TGTGCCAGCAGCTTAGCGGGAGGTCGAGGGGAGCTGTTTTTT. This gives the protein CASSLAGGRGELFF. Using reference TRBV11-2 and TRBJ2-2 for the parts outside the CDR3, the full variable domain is EAGVAQSPRYKIIEKRQSVAFWCNPISGHATLYWYQQILGQGPKLLIQFQNNGVVDDSQLPKDRFSAERLKGVDSTLKIQPAKLEDSAVYLCASSLAGGRGELFFGEGSRLTVL.

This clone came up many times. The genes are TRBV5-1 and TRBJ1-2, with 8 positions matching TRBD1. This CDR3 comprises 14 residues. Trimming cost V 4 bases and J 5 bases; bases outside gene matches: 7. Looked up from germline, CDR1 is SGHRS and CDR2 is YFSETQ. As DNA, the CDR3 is TGCGCCAGCAGCACGGACGGACAGGGTTATGGCTACACCTTC. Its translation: CASSTDGQGYGYTF.

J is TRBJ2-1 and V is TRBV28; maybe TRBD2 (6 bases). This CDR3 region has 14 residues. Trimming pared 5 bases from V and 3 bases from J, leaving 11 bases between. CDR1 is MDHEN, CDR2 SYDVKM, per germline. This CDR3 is CASSGGLGYNEQFF. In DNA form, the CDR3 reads TGTGCCAGCAGTGGGGGACTGGGCTACAATGAGCAGTTCTTC.

The CDR3 DNA reads TGTGCCAGTAGTATAGGGGTAGGGAGCGCTGGGGCCAACGTCCTGACTTTC. This gives the protein CASSIGVGSAGANVLTF. The chain couples TRBV19 to TRBJ2-6, with D possibly being TRBD2 (5 bases). Germline lookup yields CDR1 LNHDA and CDR2 SQIVND (reference sequence). The CDR3 has 17 residues. Trimming shortened V by 1 base and J by 2 bases, and 12 bases separated the two germline ends.

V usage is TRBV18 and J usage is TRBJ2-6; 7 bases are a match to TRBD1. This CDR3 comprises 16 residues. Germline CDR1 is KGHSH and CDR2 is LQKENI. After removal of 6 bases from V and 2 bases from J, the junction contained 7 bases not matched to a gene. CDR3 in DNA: TGTGCCAGCTCGGAGAGAACAGGGGCTGGGGCCAACGTCCTGACTTTC. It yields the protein CASSERTGAGANVLTF.

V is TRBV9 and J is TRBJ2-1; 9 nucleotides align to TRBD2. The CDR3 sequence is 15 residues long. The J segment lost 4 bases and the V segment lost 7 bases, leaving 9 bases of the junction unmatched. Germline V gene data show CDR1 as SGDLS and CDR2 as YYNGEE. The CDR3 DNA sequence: TGTGCCAGCGCTATAGCGGGAGCGGTTTACAATGAGCAGTTCTTC. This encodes CASAIAGAVYNEQFF.

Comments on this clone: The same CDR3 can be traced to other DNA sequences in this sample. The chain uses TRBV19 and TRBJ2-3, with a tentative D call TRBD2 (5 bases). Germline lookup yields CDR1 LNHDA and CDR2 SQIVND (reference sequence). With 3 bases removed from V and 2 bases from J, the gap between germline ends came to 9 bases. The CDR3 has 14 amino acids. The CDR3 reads CASSISGYTDTQYF. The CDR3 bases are TGTGCCAGTAGTATCTCGGGATACACAGATACGCAGTATTTT.

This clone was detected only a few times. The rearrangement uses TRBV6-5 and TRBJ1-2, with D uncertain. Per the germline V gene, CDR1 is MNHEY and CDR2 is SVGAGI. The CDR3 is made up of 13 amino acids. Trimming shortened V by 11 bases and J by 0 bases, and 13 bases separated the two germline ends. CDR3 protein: CAGQEGANYGYTF. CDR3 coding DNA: TGTGCCGGCCAAGAGGGAGCTAACTATGGCTACACCTTC.

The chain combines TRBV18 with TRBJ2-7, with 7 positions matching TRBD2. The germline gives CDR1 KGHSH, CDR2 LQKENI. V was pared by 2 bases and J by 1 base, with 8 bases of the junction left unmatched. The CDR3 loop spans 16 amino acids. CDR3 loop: CASSPFLADYSYEQYF. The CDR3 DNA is TGTGCCAGCTCACCATTCCTAGCGGACTATTCCTACGAGCAGTACTTC.

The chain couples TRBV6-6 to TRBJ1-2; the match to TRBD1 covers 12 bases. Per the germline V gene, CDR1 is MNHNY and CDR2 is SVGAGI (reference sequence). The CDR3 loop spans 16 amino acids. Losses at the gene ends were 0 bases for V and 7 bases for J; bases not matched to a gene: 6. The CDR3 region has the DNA TGTGCCAGCAGTTACTCATTGGGGACAGGGGGCATTGGCTACACCTTC. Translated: CASSYSLGTGGIGYTF.

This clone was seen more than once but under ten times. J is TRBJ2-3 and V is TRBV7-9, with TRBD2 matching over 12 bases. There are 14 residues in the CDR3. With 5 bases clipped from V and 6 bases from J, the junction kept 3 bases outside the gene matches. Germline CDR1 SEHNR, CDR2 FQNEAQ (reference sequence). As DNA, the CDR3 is TGTGCCAGCAGCCGGACTAGCGGGAAGGATACGCAGTATTTT. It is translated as CASSRTSGKDTQYF.